The rows below give T cell receptor beta chains drawn from one sample of a study of T-cell reconstitution after alpha-beta-depleted transplantation in children. TCRdb re-called the PCR reads with MiXCR, one entry per CDR3 protein. The table records around 480,000 distinct CDR3 sequences, about 31% of them present only once. The material was PBMCs from the stem cell graft donor, obtained from the stem cell graft. These receptors came from a human donor who donated a stem cell graft to a child with aplastic anemia. Each CDR3 is given with its conserved first and last residue. The D gene is left open where the match is weak. Some rows mark clone size as missing; the rest say once, few, many or name a class of expanded clone.

>TRBV10-3|TRBJ1-4|.|.
CAISEGYEKLFF
TGTGCCATCAGCGAAGGCTATGAAAAACTGTTTTTT
>TRBV18|TRBJ2-7|.|.
CASSPAQYEQYF
TGTGCCAGCTCACCCGCGCAGTACGAGCAGTACTTC
>TRBV27|TRBJ2-3|TRBD2|.
CASSRLAGLGDTQYF
TGTGCCAGCAGCCGACTAGCGGGCCTGGGGGATACGCAGTATTTT
>TRBV28|TRBJ2-1|TRBD2|.
CASSRDSGIPYNEQFF
TGTGCCAGCAGCCGTGATAGCGGGATACCCTACAATGAGCAGTTCTTC
>TRBV29-1|TRBJ2-5|TRBD2|few
CSVEASGNQETQYF
TGCAGCGTTGAGGCTAGCGGGAACCAAGAGACCCAGTACTTC
>TRBV7-2|TRBJ2-5|.|many
CASSPARGKETQYF
TGTGCCAGCAGCCCTGCCCGGGGGAAAGAGACCCAGTACTTC
>TRBV27|TRBJ2-7|.|few
CASSRSGHEQYF
TGTGCCAGCAGTCGAAGCGGACACGAGCAGTACTTC
>TRBV5-4|TRBJ1-1|.|.
CAITLRGMNTEAFF
TGTGCCATTACCCTAAGGGGAATGAACACTGAAGCTTTCTTT
>TRBV5-6|TRBJ2-2|.|.
CASSPEVSLLGAGELFF
TGTGCCAGCAGCCCGGAGGTGTCTCTATTAGGAGCCGGGGAGCTGTTTTTT
>TRBV29-1|TRBJ2-1|.|.
CSVRPREDEQFF
TGCAGCGTTCGGCCCAGGGAGGATGAGCAGTTCTTC
>TRBV30|TRBJ1-5|TRBD1|few
CAWSPGQGFQPQHF
TGTGCCTGGAGTCCGGGACAGGGGTTTCAGCCCCAGCATTTT
>TRBV5-6|TRBJ2-1|.|.
CASSLGAGESYVSYNEQFF
TGTGCCAGCAGCTTGGGAGCAGGGGAGAGCTACGTGTCCTACAATGAGCAGTTCTTC
>TRBV19|TRBJ2-5|TRBD2|.
CASSGTEAGEETQYF
TGTGCCAGTAGTGGAACGGAGGCGGGAGAAGAGACCCAGTACTTC
>TRBV11-2|TRBJ2-1|TRBD2|.
CASSPPILVAGSNYNEQFF
TGTGCCAGCAGCCCCCCGATACTGGTAGCGGGCTCGAATTACAATGAGCAGTTCTTC
>TRBV14|TRBJ1-3|.|.
CASSQDLKKSSGNTIYF
TGTGCCAGCAGCCAAGATCTGAAGAAGAGCTCTGGAAACACCATATATTTT
>TRBV18|TRBJ2-6|TRBD2|.
CASSPVLGGDSGANVLTF
TGTGCCAGCTCACCAGTACTGGGAGGGGACTCTGGGGCCAACGTCCTGACTTTC
>TRBV18|TRBJ1-1|.|.
CASSSTATEAFF
TGTGCCAGCTCATCGACAGCCACTGAAGCTTTCTTT
>TRBV18|TRBJ2-1|TRBD2|.
CASSPQDSGSKQFF
TGTGCCAGCTCACCACAAGATAGCGGGAGTAAGCAGTTCTTC
>TRBV5-5|TRBJ2-2|.|many
CASSSPSTAFANTGELFF
TGTGCCAGCAGCTCCCCATCGACGGCCTTCGCGAACACCGGGGAGCTGTTTTTT
>TRBV7-6|TRBJ2-3|TRBD2|.
CASSTGGMADTQYF
TGTGCCAGCTCCACGGGAGGGATGGCAGATACGCAGTATTTT
>TRBV9|TRBJ2-5|TRBD2|.
CASSLSSGQETQYF
TGTGCCAGCAGCCTCTCTAGCGGCCAAGAGACCCAGTACTTC
>TRBV12-3/TRBV12-4|TRBJ1-1|.|few
CASSLSGPGEAFF
TGTGCCAGCAGTTTAAGCGGGCCAGGGGAAGCTTTCTTT
>TRBV9|TRBJ1-3|.|few
CASSVAGRSSGNTIYF
TGTGCCAGCAGCGTAGCCGGGCGGAGCTCTGGAAACACCATATATTTT
>TRBV4-3|TRBJ2-1|.|few
CASSQAISSETYNEQFF
TGCGCCAGCAGCCAAGCCATCTCTAGCGAGACATACAATGAGCAGTTCTTC
>TRBV9|TRBJ2-2|.|.
CASSVSGATNTGELFF
TGTGCCAGCAGCGTATCAGGCGCCACGAACACCGGGGAGCTGTTTTTT
>TRBV3-1|TRBJ2-2|.|few
CASSQVRTGELFF
TGTGCCAGCAGCCAAGTCCGGACCGGGGAGCTGTTTTTT
>TRBV30|TRBJ1-1|.|.
CAWSLGGNTEAFF
TGTGCCTGGAGTTTGGGGGGAAACACTGAAGCTTTCTTT
>TRBV29-1|TRBJ2-7|.|.
CSVESAGGYEQYF
TGCAGCGTTGAATCCGCCGGGGGCTACGAGCAGTACTTC
>TRBV20-1|TRBJ2-7|TRBD2|few
CSASFLAEHSSEQYF
TGCAGTGCTAGTTTCCTAGCGGAGCATTCAAGCGAGCAGTACTTC
>TRBV20-1|TRBJ2-5|.|.
CSAAKETQYF
TGCAGTGCTGCCAAAGAGACCCAGTACTTC
>TRBV11-3|TRBJ1-2|TRBD1|few
CASSDGTGAGYTF
TGTGCCAGCAGCGACGGGACAGGGGCTGGCTACACCTTC
>TRBV7-2|TRBJ2-1|TRBD2|.
CASSLAAGGYNEQFF
TGTGCCAGCAGCTTAGCAGCGGGAGGCTACAATGAGCAGTTCTTC
>TRBV4-3|TRBJ1-2|.|.
CASSQAGIGGYGYTF
TGCGCCAGCAGCCAAGCAGGGATCGGCGGGTATGGCTACACCTTC
>TRBV20-1|TRBJ2-4|.|few
CSARDLKNIQYF
TGCAGTGCCAGGGACTTGAAAAACATTCAGTACTTC
>TRBV28|TRBJ2-7|TRBD1|.
CASSEVPGQRYEQYF
TGTGCCAGCAGCGAAGTCCCGGGACAGCGATACGAGCAGTACTTC
>TRBV12-3/TRBV12-4|TRBJ2-7|.|.
CASSRPGLNPYEQYF
TGTGCCAGCAGTCGTCCGGGACTGAATCCCTACGAGCAGTACTTC
>TRBV28|TRBJ1-1|TRBD1|.
CASSSGVDRDAFF
TGTGCCAGCAGCTCCGGGGTAGACAGGGATGCTTTCTTT
>TRBV25-1|TRBJ2-2|TRBD2|.
CASSAGGTSGTTGELFF
TGTGCCAGCAGTGCCGGGGGGACTAGCGGGACCACCGGGGAGCTGTTTTTT
>TRBV7-2|TRBJ2-5|.|few
CASSFGTLQYQETQYF
TGTGCCAGCAGCTTTGGGACTCTTCAGTACCAAGAGACCCAGTACTTC
>TRBV19|TRBJ2-1|TRBD1|.
CASSMDRALLYNEQFF
TGTGCCAGTAGTATGGACAGGGCGCTTCTCTACAATGAGCAGTTCTTC
>TRBV25-1|TRBJ1-2|TRBD1|few
CASSDYEGRGRGGYGYTF
TGTGCCAGCAGTGATTACGAAGGTCGGGGCAGGGGGGGATATGGCTACACCTTC
>TRBV12-3/TRBV12-4|TRBJ1-2|.|.
CASIGDVSNGGYGYTF
TGTGCCAGCATCGGGGACGTATCGAACGGGGGCTATGGCTACACCTTC
>TRBV18|TRBJ1-5|.|.
CASSPIGGSNQPQHF
TGTGCCAGCTCACCAATCGGGGGTAGCAATCAGCCCCAGCATTTT